This record looks at one T cell receptor beta chain sequence and its context. This clone appeared a few times. Its antigen is unknown. The input lacks base qualities; no much larger clone sits a single base away. Trimming leaves V shorter by 3 bases and J shorter by 5 bases, with the junction holding 6 bases beyond the gene matches. The germline V gene (reference sequence) gives CDR1 as LGHDT and CDR2 as YNNKEL. The CDR3 has 14 amino acids, counting the end cysteine and phenylalanine. The only DNA kept is the CDR3, 42 bases in frame from the first base. These data originate in a study of blood T cell repertoires in COVID-19 (TCRdb year 2020). For the study in its entirety: Collaborator samples came from the United States, Italy and Spain and covered acute and convalescent phases of COVID-19. The material from the prospective study consisted of cDNA or gDNA derived from T cells, B-cell-depleted T cells, or PBMCs. Subjects who had been exposed to COVID-19, were actively infected with it, or had recovered from it provided the deeply sampled blood TCRbeta repertoires that made up the dataset. The repertoires were made available in a free public database intended to serve as a resource for research on the immune response to SARS-CoV-2. Samples came from the ongoing ImmuneRACE study (first 160 participants) plus 1,254 subjects from 6 global collaborators. A de-identified subject ID, COVID-19 status, age in years and sex were almost always included in the sample metadata. Where available, HLA class I and class II types were obtained from metadata supplied by the sample provider rather than from assay-based typing. The paper's findings and limits, for the study overall: The quantity of clinical and demographic metadata differed by source and by participant and was supplied without curation.

Collaborating institutions collected whole blood in K2EDTA tubes following their own protocols. For TCRbeta analysis, collaborators shipped samples in one of three forms: frozen whole blood, isolated PBMCs, or DNA extracted from either of those sample types. The immunoSEQ Assay, a bias-controlled multiplex PCR, was used to amplify TCRbeta CDR3 regions from genomic DNA. The original methods were these. Nucleated cell counts per sample were estimated from amplification of reference gene primers within the assay. Sequence reads were collapsed and filtered to measure the absolute abundance of every unique TCRbeta CDR3 rearrangement. Productive Simpson clonality was computed per sample as the square root of Simpson's diversity index over productive rearrangements. TCRdb carries this immuneACCESS record with in-frame sequences only. Its versions omit some clonotypes, under half of them owing to an unresolved V gene in the studies checked, with the rest unexplained. D and trimming come from the DNA, and the V and J calls and clone size come from that table. The sample data list 150,000 to 200,000 clones, and 86% of these were observed just once. The biggest ten clones account for roughly 2.8% of the sample.

Sequencing was carried out using peripheral blood. The sequence is built from TRBV3-1 (or the pseudogene TRBV3-2) and TRBJ1-1; 7 nucleotides in the junction match TRBD1. The TCR was taken from a woman in her twenties or thirties with active or convalescent COVID-19. The CDR3 in this case is CASSQPKTGTEAFF. The DNA sequence is TGTGCCAGCAGCCAGCCCAAGACAGGGACTGAAGCTTTCTTT.